This TCR beta chain was obtained from a study of response to subunit inactivated influenza vaccine (dated by TCRdb to 2017 to 2018). Describing the broader study: Deep quantitative T cell receptor repertoire profiling was used in the study to track responses to a trivalent subunit inactivated influenza vaccine.

On the study overall, not on this receptor specifically: According to the authors, only a limited number of new T cells may be recruited by each seasonal influenza vaccination.

Libraries were made using RT-PCR. Sequencing relied on an Illumina HiSeq 2500. TCRdb applied fastp at Q25 and MiXCR to the public reads, then kept only in-frame beta chains. Each CDR3 protein appears once, grouped with its most common genes and DNA. In this sample the table shows hundreds of thousands of distinct CDR3 sequences, 15% to 19% of which occur a single time. The ten largest clones take up 11% of the sample. About this clonotype itself: What this receptor recognizes is not known. No base quality values were provided; no much bigger clone lies one nucleotide off.

The germline V and J ends show losses of 0 bases and 3 bases respectively, and no gene match explains 4 bases of the junction. The CDR3 spans 16 residues, from the cysteine through the phenylalanine. This entry keeps only the CDR3 DNA: 48 bases, framed from base 1. Reading the germline V gene gives CDR1 SGDLS and CDR2 YYNGEE. The sequence is built from TRBV9 and TRBJ2-1, and 9 junctional nucleotides match TRBD2. Sequencing was performed on PBMCs from blood, taken 12 days after vaccination. This sequence originates from a man in his fifties who received an inactivated influenza vaccine. Donor details come from another sample of the same person, matched by shared clones. The DNA is TGTGCCAGCAGCGTAGCAGCGGGAGGTTTCTACAATGAGCAGTTCTTC. Translated, this gives CASSVAAGGFYNEQFF.